What follows describes a single T cell receptor (beta chain). Its antigen is currently unknown. This sample was taken from a study of radiotherapy plus CTLA-4 blockade in lung cancer. Turning to the study itself: Objective responses emerged in about 20% of patients, and around 31% attained disease control.

Method: immunoSEQ multiplex PCR; TCRdb's copy keeps in-frame clones and lacks some. The sample lists approximately 49,000 clones; approximately 84% were seen once. The CDR3 has 13 amino acids. V dropped 3 bases and J dropped 8; count of bases not matched to a gene: 4. Germline V gives CDR1 MDHEN, CDR2 SYDVKM. Ipilimumab-mediated CTLA-4 blockade plus focal radiation was given to patients having chemo-refractory metastatic non-small-cell lung cancer. Study-wide results and caveats: Alongside interferon-beta, early blood T cell clone dynamics were reportedly the best predictor of response. There was expansion of tumor-derived TCR clones in blood after radiotherapy plus ipilimumab.

The clonotype was recovered from a human donor with non-small cell lung cancer whose response to radiotherapy plus ipilimumab could not be evaluated. The sample was peripheral blood, taken from a patient treated with radiotherapy plus ipilimumab. This chain connects TRBV28 to TRBJ1-2; TRBD1 aligns across 9 bases. The CDR3 sequence is CASSLGTGSGYTF. CDR3 bases: TGTGCCAGCAGTTTGGGGACAGGGAGCGGCTACACCTTC.